This T cell receptor (beta chain) emerged from a study of blood T cell repertoires in COVID-19. Trimming shortened V by 5 bases and J by 7 bases, and 12 bases separated the two germline ends. The CDR3 contains 13 residues. Germline assignment: CDR1 SGHNT and CDR2 YYREEE (reference sequence). Generated by immunoSEQ multiplex PCR, the TCRdb table keeps only in-frame clones and is missing some. The sample contains a few hundred thousand clones, under 90% of which appear only once. The receptor was isolated from a woman in her sixties or seventies who had recovered from COVID-19. V usage is TRBV5-4 and J usage is TRBJ2-2, with a possible D match to TRBD2 (5 bases). Sequencing was carried out using PBMCs or T cells enriched from blood (not recorded which). CDR3 bases: TGTGCCAGCAGTACCGCCGGGGACGGGGAGCTGTTTTTT. Encoded protein: CASSTAGDGELFF.